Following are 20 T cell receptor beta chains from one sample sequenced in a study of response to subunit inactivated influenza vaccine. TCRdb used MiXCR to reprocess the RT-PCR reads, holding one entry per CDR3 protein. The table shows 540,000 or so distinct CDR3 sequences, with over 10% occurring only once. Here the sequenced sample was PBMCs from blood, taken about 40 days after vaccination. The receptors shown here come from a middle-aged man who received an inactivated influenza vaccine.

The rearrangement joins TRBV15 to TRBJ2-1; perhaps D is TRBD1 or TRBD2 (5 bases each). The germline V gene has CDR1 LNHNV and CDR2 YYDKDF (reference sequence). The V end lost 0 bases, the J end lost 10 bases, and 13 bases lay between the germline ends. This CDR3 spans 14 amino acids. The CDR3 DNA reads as TGTGCCACCAGCAGAGATCGGGACGGAAGCGAGCAGTTCTTC. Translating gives CATSRDRDGSEQFF.

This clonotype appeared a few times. CDR3 nucleotides: TGTGCCAGCAGTCCGGGGACAGGGCAGAACACTGAAGCTTTCTTT. This encodes CASSPGTGQNTEAFF. This chain joins TRBV5-5 and TRBJ1-1, with 9 bases matching TRBD1. With V trimmed by 5 bases and J by 1 base, 6 bases remained unmatched. This CDR3 has 15 amino acids. CDR1 and CDR2 from the germline V gene are SGHKS and YYEKEE (reference sequence).

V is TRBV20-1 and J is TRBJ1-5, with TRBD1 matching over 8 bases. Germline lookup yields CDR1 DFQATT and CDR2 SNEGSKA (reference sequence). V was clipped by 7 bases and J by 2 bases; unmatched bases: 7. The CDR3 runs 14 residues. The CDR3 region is CSVGQGFGNQPQHF. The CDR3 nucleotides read TGCAGTGTCGGACAGGGATTTGGCAATCAGCCCCAGCATTTT.

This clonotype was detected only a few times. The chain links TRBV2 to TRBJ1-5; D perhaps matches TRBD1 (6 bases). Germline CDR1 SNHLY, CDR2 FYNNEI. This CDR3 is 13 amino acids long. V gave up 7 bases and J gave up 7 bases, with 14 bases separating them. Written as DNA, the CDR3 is TGTGCCAGCAACAGGGAAGTTGGGCAGCCCCAGCATTTT. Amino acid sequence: CASNREVGQPQHF. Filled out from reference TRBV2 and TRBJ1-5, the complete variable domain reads EPEVTQTPSHQVTQMGQEVILRCVPISNHLYFYWYRQILGQKVEFLVSFYNNEISEKSEIFDDQFSVERPDGSNFTLKIRSTKLEDSAMYFCASNREVGQPQHFGDGTRLSIL.

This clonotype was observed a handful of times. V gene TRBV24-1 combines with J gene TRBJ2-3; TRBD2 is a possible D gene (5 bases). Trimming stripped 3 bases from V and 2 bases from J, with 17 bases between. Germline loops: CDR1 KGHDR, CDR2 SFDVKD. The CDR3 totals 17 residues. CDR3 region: CATSDPHPGTVTDTQYF. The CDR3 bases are TGTGCCACCAGTGATCCGCACCCGGGAACGGTCACAGATACGCAGTATTTT.

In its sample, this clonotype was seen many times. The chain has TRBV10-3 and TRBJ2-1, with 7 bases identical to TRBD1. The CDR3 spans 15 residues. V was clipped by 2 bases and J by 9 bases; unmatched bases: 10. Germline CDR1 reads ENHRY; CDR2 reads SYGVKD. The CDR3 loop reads CAISEPRQGVPEQFF. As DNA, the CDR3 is TGTGCCATCAGTGAGCCCCGACAGGGCGTCCCTGAGCAGTTCTTC.

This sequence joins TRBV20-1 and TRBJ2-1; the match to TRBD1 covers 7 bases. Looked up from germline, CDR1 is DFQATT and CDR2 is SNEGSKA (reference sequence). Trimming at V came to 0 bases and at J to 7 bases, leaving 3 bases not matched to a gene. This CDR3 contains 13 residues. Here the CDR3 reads CSAREGQTNEQFF. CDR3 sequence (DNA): TGCAGTGCTAGAGAGGGACAGACTAATGAGCAGTTCTTC.

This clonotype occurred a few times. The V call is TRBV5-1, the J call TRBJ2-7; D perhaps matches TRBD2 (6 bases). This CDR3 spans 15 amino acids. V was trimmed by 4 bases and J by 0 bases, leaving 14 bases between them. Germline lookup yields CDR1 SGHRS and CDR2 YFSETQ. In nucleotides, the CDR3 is TGCGCCAGCAGCCGGCTTTTCGGGAGCTCCTACGAGCAGTACTTC. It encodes CASSRLFGSSYEQYF.

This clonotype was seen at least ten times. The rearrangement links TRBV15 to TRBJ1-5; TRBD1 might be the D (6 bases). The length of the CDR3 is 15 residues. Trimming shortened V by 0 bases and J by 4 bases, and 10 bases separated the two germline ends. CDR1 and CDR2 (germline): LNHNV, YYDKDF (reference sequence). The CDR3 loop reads CATSRDKGGNQPQHF. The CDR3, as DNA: TGTGCCACCAGCAGAGATAAAGGGGGTAATCAGCCCCAGCATTTT.

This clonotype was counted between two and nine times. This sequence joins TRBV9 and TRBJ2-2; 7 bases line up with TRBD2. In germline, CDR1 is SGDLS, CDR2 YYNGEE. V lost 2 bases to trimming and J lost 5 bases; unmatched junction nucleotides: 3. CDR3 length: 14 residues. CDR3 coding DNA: TGTGCCAGCAGCGTGGGAGGGCGGACCGGGGAGCTGTTTTTT. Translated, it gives CASSVGGRTGELFF.

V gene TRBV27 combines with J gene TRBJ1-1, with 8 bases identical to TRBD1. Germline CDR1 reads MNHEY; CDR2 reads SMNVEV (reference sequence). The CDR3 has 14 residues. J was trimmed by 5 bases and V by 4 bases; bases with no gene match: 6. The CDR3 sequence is CASSSQGAGTEAFF. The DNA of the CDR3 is TGTGCCAGCAGTTCTCAGGGGGCAGGGACTGAAGCTTTCTTT.

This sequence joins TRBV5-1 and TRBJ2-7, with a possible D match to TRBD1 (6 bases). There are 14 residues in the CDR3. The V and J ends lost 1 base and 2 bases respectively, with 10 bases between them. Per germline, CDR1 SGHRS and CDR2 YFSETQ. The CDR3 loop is CASSLRSGAYEQYF. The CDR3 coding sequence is TGCGCCAGCAGCTTGAGGTCAGGGGCCTACGAGCAGTACTTC.

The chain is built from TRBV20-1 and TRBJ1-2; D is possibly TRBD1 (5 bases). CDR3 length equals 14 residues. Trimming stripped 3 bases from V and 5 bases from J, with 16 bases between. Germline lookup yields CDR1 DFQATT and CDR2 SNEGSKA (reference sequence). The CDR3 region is CSASPQGRGYGYTF. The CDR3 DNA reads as TGCAGTGCTAGTCCCCAGGGCCGTGGGTATGGCTACACCTTC.

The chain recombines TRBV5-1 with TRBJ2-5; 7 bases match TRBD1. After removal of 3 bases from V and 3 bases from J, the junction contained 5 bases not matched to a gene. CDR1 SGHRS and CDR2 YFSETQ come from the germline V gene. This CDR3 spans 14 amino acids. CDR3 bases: TGCGCCAGCAGCTCCGGGACAGCCAAAGAGACCCAGTACTTC. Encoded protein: CASSSGTAKETQYF.

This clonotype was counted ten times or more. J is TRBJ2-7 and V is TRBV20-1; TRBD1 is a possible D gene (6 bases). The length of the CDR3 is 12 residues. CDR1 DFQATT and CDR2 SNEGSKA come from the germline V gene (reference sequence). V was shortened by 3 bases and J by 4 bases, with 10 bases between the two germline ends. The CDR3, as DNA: TGCAGTGCTAGGCGAGGACAGTACGAGCAGTACTTC. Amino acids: CSARRGQYEQYF.

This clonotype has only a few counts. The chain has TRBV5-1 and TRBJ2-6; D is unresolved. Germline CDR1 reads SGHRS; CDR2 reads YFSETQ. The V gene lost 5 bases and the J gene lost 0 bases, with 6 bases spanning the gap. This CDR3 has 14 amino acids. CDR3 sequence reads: CASRPLSGANVLTF. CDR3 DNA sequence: TGCGCCAGCAGACCCCTCTCTGGGGCCAACGTCCTGACTTTC.

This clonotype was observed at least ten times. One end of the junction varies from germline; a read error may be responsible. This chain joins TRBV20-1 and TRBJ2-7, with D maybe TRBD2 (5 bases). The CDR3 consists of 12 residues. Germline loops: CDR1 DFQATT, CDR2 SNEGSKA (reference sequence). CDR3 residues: CSARPELDSRHF. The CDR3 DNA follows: TGCAGTGCTAGGCCTGAACTAGATTCGCGACACTTC.

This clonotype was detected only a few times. For the CDR3, the DNA is TGTGCCAGCAGCGTAGAACAGGTGAACACTGAAGCTTTCTTT. It codes for CASSVEQVNTEAFF. V usage is TRBV9 and J usage is TRBJ1-1; TRBD1 might be the D (5 bases). Germline-derived CDR1 and CDR2 are SGDLS and YYNGEE. The V gene lost 0 bases and the J gene lost 0 bases, with 6 bases spanning the gap. The CDR3 contains 14 residues.

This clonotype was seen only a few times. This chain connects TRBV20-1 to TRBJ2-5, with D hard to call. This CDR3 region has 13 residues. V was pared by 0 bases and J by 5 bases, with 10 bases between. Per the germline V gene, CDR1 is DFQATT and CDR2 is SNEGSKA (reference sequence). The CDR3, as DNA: TGCAGTGCTAGAGATCACCGGCGGGAGACCCAGTACTTC. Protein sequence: CSARDHRRETQYF.

CDR3 region: CASSSGGASGFF. CDR3 nucleotide sequence: TGTGCCAGCAGCTCGGGAGGGGCCTCGGGGTTCTTC. The V call is TRBV7-8, the J call TRBJ2-1; TRBD2 aligns across 8 bases. The CDR3 runs 12 residues. Germline CDR1 reads SGHVS; CDR2 reads FQNEAQ. V was clipped by 4 bases and J by 15 bases; unmatched bases: 8. Full variable domain (rest looked up from reference TRBV7-8 and TRBJ2-1): GAGVSQSPRYKVAKRGQDVALRCDPISGHVSLFWYQQALGQGPEFLTYFQNEAQLDKSGLPSDRFFAERPEGSVSTLKIQRTQQEDSAVYLCASSSGGASGFFGPGTRLTVL.